Below are 25 T cell receptor beta chains sequenced from a single sample in a study of metastatic and nonmetastatic thyroid tumors. TCRdb called clones again from the PCR reads with MiXCR. In the table there are 15,000 to 20,000 clones, about 23% of which are singletons. Treatment of any kind had been given to no patient before thyroid surgery. The specimen sequenced was tumor tissue. The receptor source for this set is a male donor with papillary thyroid cancer or a benign thyroid nodule (not recorded which). Some clones in this sample may be carry-over from other donors' samples.

This clone has ten or more counts. The chain links TRBV7-2 to TRBJ2-3; possibly TRBD2 for D (5 bases). The CDR3 contains 18 residues. Germline CDR1 and CDR2: SGHTA and FQGNSA. The ends were cut back, 1 base at V and 6 bases at J, with 23 bases in the middle. CDR3 sequence (DNA): TGTGCCAGCAGCTTAGTGAGCCCGTTTCGGGGTCCGAAGGATACGCAGTATTTT. The encoded protein is CASSLVSPFRGPKDTQYF.

This clone was seen repeatedly, ten times or more. The rearrangement joins TRBV2 to TRBJ2-5, with D perhaps matching TRBD1 or TRBD2 (5 bases each). Germline CDR1 and CDR2: SNHLY and FYNNEI. V was pared by 3 bases and J by 2 bases, with 10 bases between. The CDR3 is 14 residues long. DNA for the CDR3: TGTGCCAGCAGTGAGGGGGTCTGGCAAGAGACCCAGTACTTC. It yields the protein CASSEGVWQETQYF. Full variable domain (remainder filled in from reference TRBV2 and TRBJ2-5): EPEVTQTPSHQVTQMGQEVILRCVPISNHLYFYWYRQILGQKVEFLVSFYNNEISEKSEIFDDQFSVERPDGSNFTLKIRSTKLEDSAMYFCASSEGVWQETQYFGPGTRLLVL.

The table lists this clone with many counts. The chain has TRBV20-1 and TRBJ1-5; 8 nucleotides align to TRBD1. V lost 5 bases to trimming and J lost 8 bases; unmatched junction nucleotides: 14. CDR1 is DFQATT, CDR2 SNEGSKA, per germline (reference sequence). CDR3 length equals 15 residues. The CDR3 spells CSAVPPTGGLEPQHF. CDR3 coding DNA: TGCAGTGCTGTACCCCCTACAGGGGGTTTAGAGCCCCAGCATTTT.

There are many counts of this clone. The rearrangement uses TRBV30 and TRBJ1-2; D remains unclear. V shed 0 bases and J shed 8 bases, with 16 bases lying between them. Germline V CDR1 and CDR2: GTSNPN, SVGIG (reference sequence). This CDR3 spans 14 amino acids. The DNA of the CDR3 is TGTGCCTGGAGTGTACCCGGTCCCCTCAGGGGCTACACCTTC. It translates to CAWSVPGPLRGYTF.

This clone was recorded many times. The rearrangement joins TRBV6-2 or TRBV6-3 to TRBJ1-2, with no clear D. Germline loops: CDR1 MNHEY, CDR2 SVGEGT. This CDR3 is 12 amino acids long. V shed 2 bases and J shed 10 bases, with 11 bases lying between them. The CDR3 sequence: CASSYQGSLYTF. CDR3 sequence (DNA): TGTGCCAGCAGTTACCAAGGATCGCTCTACACCTTC.

On this clone: This may arise from a read error, as a much more abundant clone is one base away. Other DNA sequences in the sample encode the same CDR3. The rearrangement joins TRBV7-9 to TRBJ1-1, with D possibly TRBD1 on 6 matching bases. V lost 6 bases to trimming and J lost 3 bases, with 11 bases between them. Germline V gene data show CDR1 as SEHNR and CDR2 as FQNEAQ (reference sequence). The CDR3 runs 13 residues. CDR3 sequence: CASRKQGYTEAFF. CDR3 nucleotides: TGTGCCAGCAGAAAACAGGGTTACACTGAAGCTTTCTTT.

For this clone: The junction shows a germline mismatch at one end, possibly a read error. The chain employs TRBV9 and TRBJ1-5, with D possibly being TRBD1 (6 bases). Germline V gene sequence: CDR1 SGDLS, CDR2 YYNGEE. The CDR3 contains 14 residues. The chain's CDR3 is CGSSLEGGNQPQHF. In DNA form, the CDR3 reads TGTGGCAGCAGCTTAGAGGGGGGAAATCAGCCCCAGCATTTT.

This clone appeared many times. The J gene is TRBJ1-5, the V gene TRBV12-3 or TRBV12-4, with D maybe TRBD1 (6 bases). V lost 6 bases, J lost 1 base, and 13 bases lay in between. This CDR3 is 15 amino acids long. CDR3 coding DNA: TGTGCCAGCAGGCTTGGACAGCTCAGCAATCAGCCCCAGCATTTT. As protein: CASRLGQLSNQPQHF.

This clone was picked up many times. The chain carries TRBV19 and TRBJ2-7; D gene uncertain. The germline gives CDR1 LNHDA, CDR2 SQIVND (reference sequence). V lost 0 bases and J lost 2, with 5 bases in between. The CDR3 consists of 13 residues. CDR3 protein: CASSIDTTYEQYF. CDR3 DNA: TGTGCCAGTAGTATAGATACCACCTACGAGCAGTACTTC.

This clone was seen ten or more times. The chain links TRBV7-3 to TRBJ1-1; D is perhaps TRBD1 (6 bases). The CDR3 consists of 16 residues. Germline CDR1 SGHTA, CDR2 FQGTGA. V dropped 5 bases and J dropped 0 bases, with 16 bases sitting between them. CDR3 region: CASSAQGTRMNTEAFF. In DNA, the CDR3 is TGTGCCAGCAGCGCACAGGGAACGCGGATGAACACTGAAGCTTTCTTT.

This sequence joins TRBV5-1 and TRBJ1-2; D is perhaps TRBD1 (5 bases). Germline V CDR1 and CDR2: SGHRS, YFSETQ. There are 13 residues in the CDR3. V was shortened by 4 bases and J by 2 bases, with 9 bases between the two germline ends. The CDR3: CASSPRVNYGYTF. In nucleotides, the CDR3 is TGCGCCAGCAGCCCCAGGGTGAACTATGGCTACACCTTC. The variable domain in full, with the rest retrieved from reference TRBV5-1 and TRBJ1-2, is KAGVTQTPRYLIKTRGQQVTLSCSPISGHRSVSWYQQTPGQGLQFLFEYFSETQRNKGNFPGRFSGRQFSNSRSEMNVSTLELGDSALYLCASSPRVNYGYTFGSGTRLTVV.

This clone ranks as medium-sized. J is TRBJ1-5 and V is TRBV20-1; the match to TRBD1 covers 8 bases. The CDR3 contains 13 residues. The germline V gene encodes CDR1 DFQATT and CDR2 SNEGSKA (reference sequence). After removal of 1 base from V and 4 bases from J, the junction contained 0 bases not matched to a gene. CDR3 region: CSARGQGNQPQHF. The DNA of the CDR3 is TGCAGTGCTAGAGGACAGGGGAATCAGCCCCAGCATTTT.

With regard to this clone: Its ends do not fully match the called genes, so a read error is possible. The chain uses TRBV5-6 and TRBJ2-3; D not certain. Per germline, CDR1 SGHDT and CDR2 YYEEEE. This CDR3 comprises 12 residues. CDR3 sequence: CANSLDRDTQYF. The CDR3 DNA is TGTGCCAACAGCTTGGACCGGGATACGCAGTATTTT.

This clone was recorded at least ten times. The chain employs TRBV7-8 and TRBJ2-1; unclear D gene. This CDR3 has 13 residues. Germline CDR1 SGHVS, CDR2 FQNEAQ. V lost 4 bases, J lost 5 bases, and 9 bases lay in between. The CDR3 nucleotides are TGTGCCAGCAGCTCCTTTAGGGACAATGAGCAGTTCTTC. Protein sequence: CASSSFRDNEQFF.

This clone showed up just a few times. V is TRBV4-2 and J is TRBJ2-3, with D tentatively TRBD2 (6 bases). CDR1 and CDR2 from the germline V gene are LGHNA and YNFKEQ. There are 16 residues in the CDR3. Trimming left V 4 bases short and J 1 base short, with 15 bases between. This CDR3 reads CASSPWAGRCTDTQYF. CDR3 DNA: TGTGCCAGCAGCCCCTGGGCGGGGAGGTGCACAGATACGCAGTATTTT.

This clone was seen repeatedly, ten times or more. The same CDR3 also results from other DNA sequences found in this sample. The chain carries TRBV6-2 or TRBV6-3 and TRBJ1-5; D gene uncertain. The V and J ends lost 3 bases and 4 bases respectively, with 7 bases between them. Germline assignment: CDR1 MNHEY and CDR2 SVGEGT. CDR3 size: 13 residues. The CDR3 loop reads CASSYSENQPQHF. The DNA of the CDR3 is TGTGCCAGCAGTTATAGCGAAAATCAGCCCCAGCATTTT.

This clone was seen ten or more times. The V and J genes are TRBV27 and TRBJ2-1; 8 bases are a match to TRBD2. Germline lookup yields CDR1 MNHEY and CDR2 SMNVEV (reference sequence). The ends lost 8 bases at V and 5 bases at J; junction bases unmatched: 8. The CDR3 is made up of 14 amino acids. CDR3 sequence reads: CASSTPGLDNEQFF. CDR3 coding DNA: TGTGCCAGCTCAACTCCGGGACTAGACAATGAGCAGTTCTTC.

Details on this clone: At one of its ends the junction is not consistent with the germline gene, which may arise from a read error. This rearrangement joins TRBV28 to TRBJ2-7; maybe TRBD1 (5 bases). CDR3 length: 15 amino acids. CDR1 is MDHEN, CDR2 SYDVKM, per germline. The chain's CDR3 is CAISESHGAHYEQYF. DNA for the CDR3: TGTGCCATCAGTGAATCACATGGGGCCCACTACGAGCAGTACTTC.

This sequence joins TRBV5-1 and TRBJ2-6, with D unclear. Trimming removed 0 bases at V and 0 bases at J, with 7 bases between. The germline gives CDR1 SGHRS, CDR2 YFSETQ. There are 16 residues in the CDR3. CDR3 DNA sequence: TGCGCCAGCAGCTTGGCGGTGAGCTCTGGGGCCAACGTCCTGACTTTC. Residues: CASSLAVSSGANVLTF.

The gene calls are TRBV5-1 and TRBJ2-2, with 12 bases that match TRBD2. Germline trimming cut 0 bases from V and 5 bases from J; bases unmatched to any gene: 8. The CDR3 consists of 18 residues. Germline-derived CDR1 and CDR2 are SGHRS and YFSETQ. The CDR3 DNA is TGCGCCAGCAGCTTGGGACTTGTGACTAGCGGGAGTACCGGGGAGCTGTTTTTT. Encoded protein: CASSLGLVTSGSTGELFF.

Remarks on this clone: Other DNA sequences in this sample translate to the same CDR3. The DNA for the CDR3 is TGTGCCAGCAGCCCTCTACAGGGGGCCGGAAACATTCAGTACTTC. This codes for CASSPLQGAGNIQYF. The rearrangement uses TRBV5-6 and TRBJ2-4, with 9 positions matching TRBD1. Germline CDR1 reads SGHDT; CDR2 reads YYEEEE. The CDR3 length is 15 residues. V lost 4 bases to trimming and J lost 6 bases; unmatched junction nucleotides: 8.

By its share, this clone is medium-sized. The rearrangement joins TRBV5-4 to TRBJ1-2; 7 bases are shared with TRBD1. CDR3 length: 14 residues. Germline trimming cut 4 bases from V and 4 bases from J; bases unmatched to any gene: 7. CDR1 and CDR2 (germline): SGHNT, YYREEE (reference sequence). CDR3 DNA: TGTGCCAGCAGCGACCACCCAGGGGGCTATGGCTACACCTTC. It yields the protein CASSDHPGGYGYTF.

By proportion, this clone is medium-sized (0.01 to 0.1%). The rearrangement joins TRBV6-1 to TRBJ2-3; perhaps TRBD1 as D (6 bases). There are 16 residues in the CDR3. CDR1 is MNHNS, CDR2 SASEGT, per germline. Trimming took off 4 bases at V and 2 bases at J, with 16 bases between the two ends. CDR3 in DNA: TGTGCCAGCAGTGTGTGGACAGACCCCGTCACAGATACGCAGTATTTT. It encodes CASSVWTDPVTDTQYF.

With respect to this clone: A read error may explain this, as a much larger clone is one base away. The V call is TRBV20-1, the J call TRBJ2-4, with TRBD1 identical over 7 bases. Per germline, CDR1 DFQATT and CDR2 SNEGSKA (reference sequence). The CDR3 length is 13 residues. The CDR3: CSALGQVKDIQYF. The CDR3 coding sequence is TGCAGTGCCCTCGGACAGGTCAAAGACATTCAGTACTTC.

The chain joins TRBV28 to TRBJ2-7; possible D gene TRBD2, 7 bases. V lost 9 bases and J 6 bases, leaving 24 bases between the germline ends. The CDR3 consists of 15 residues. Per germline, CDR1 MDHEN and CDR2 SYDVKM. The CDR3 DNA is TGTGCCAGTCTCGGAGGGGGGGGTGCGCCTCTCGAGCAGTACTTC. This encodes CASLGGGGAPLEQYF.